The following is a T cell receptor beta chain sequence with its context. Its target is not known. The data stem from a study of lymphopenia after photon versus proton radiotherapy. General observations from the study: Photon-treated patients lost naive T cells and TCR diversity; proton-treated stayed stable.

Profiled with immunoSEQ multiplex PCR; TCRdb holds only in-frame clones, not every one. The sample includes approximately 91,000 clones, more than 70% of them seen just once. The trim removed 8 bases at V and 2 bases at J, leaving 4 bases unmatched. The CDR3 has 13 residues. Germline loops: CDR1 LNHDA, CDR2 SQIVND (reference sequence). The chain recombines TRBV19 with TRBJ2-7, with 9 bases identical to TRBD1. This material consisted of peripheral blood, taken from a patient treated with proton-based radiotherapy. The origin of this receptor is a man aged 55 to 70 with pancreatic cancer. The CDR3 DNA reads TGTGCCAGTGGGGGACAGGGAACCTACGAGCAGTACTTC. This codes for CASGGQGTYEQYF. The full variable domain, rest sourced from reference TRBV19 and TRBJ2-7, is DGGITQSPKYLFRKEGQNVTLSCEQNLNHDAMYWYRQDPGQGLRLIYYSQIVNDFQKGDIAEGYSVSREKKESFPLTVTSAQKNPTAFYLCASGGQGTYEQYFGPGTRLTVT.